A selection of T cell receptor beta chains follows, all from one sample in a study of identical twins. TCRdb reanalysed the 5' RACE reads using MiXCR and keeps one entry per CDR3 protein. This table has 550,000 to 800,000 distinct CDR3 sequences, roughly 6.6% appearing once. These same records also appear under a second study, on yellow fever vaccine responses in identical twins.

The sample comprised PBMCs. These receptors all stem from a woman aged 18-35 years in good health. Each CDR3 is given with its conserved first and last residue. Fields, in order: clone size, J gene, D gene, V gene, CDR3 DNA, CDR3 protein. D genes are given only for firm matches. Size tells how often a clone was seen (once, few, many) or the class of an expanded clone, and some rows leave it out.

.	TRBJ2-7	.	TRBV28	TGTGCCAGCAGGAAATCAGACACTCTCTGGTACGAGCAGTACTTC	CASRKSDTLWYEQYF
.	TRBJ2-5	.	TRBV12-3/TRBV12-4	TGTGCCAGCAGTTTTAGCGCGAGGCGGGAAGAGACCCAGTACTTC	CASSFSARREETQYF
.	TRBJ2-1	TRBD2	TRBV5-1	TGCGCCAGCAGACGGACTAGCGGGAGGGCCGGTGGCAATGAGCAGTTCTTC	CASRRTSGRAGGNEQFF
.	TRBJ2-1	.	TRBV5-1	TGCGCCAGCAGCTTGCTTGCCAAAAATGAGCAGTTCTTC	CASSLLAKNEQFF
many	TRBJ2-5	.	TRBV14	TGTGCCAGCAGCCACGGGGGGACCCAGTACTTC	CASSHGGTQYF
.	TRBJ1-6	.	TRBV9	TGTGCCAGCAGCGTAATTGGGGTATATAATTCACCCCTCCACTTT	CASSVIGVYNSPLHF
.	TRBJ1-4	.	TRBV6-5	TGTGCCAGCAGTTACGGAGAAGCAACTAATGAAAAACTGTTTTTT	CASSYGEATNEKLFF
.	TRBJ1-1	.	TRBV5-1	TGCGCCAGCACCGTGACAGGATCGAACACTGAAGCTTTCTTT	CASTVTGSNTEAFF
few	TRBJ2-2	.	TRBV24-1	TGTGCCACCAGTGACCCGACAGATTTCAACGCGAACACCGGGGAGCTGTTTTTT	CATSDPTDFNANTGELFF
.	TRBJ2-2	TRBD1	TRBV10-2	TGCGCCAGCAGGACGACAGGGCGGTTGAACACCGGGGAGCTGTTTTTT	CASRTTGRLNTGELFF
few	TRBJ1-1	TRBD1	TRBV4-1	TGCGCCAGCAGCCAAGGACAGGGGATTGAAGCTTTCTTT	CASSQGQGIEAFF
many	TRBJ2-7	.	TRBV28	TGTGCCAGCAGTTTATTACCTGAAGAGCAGTACTTC	CASSLLPEEQYF
few	TRBJ2-1	TRBD2	TRBV10-2	TGCGCCAGCAGTGAGTCGGGGACTAGCGGGGGGATAGAGCAGTTCTTC	CASSESGTSGGIEQFF
few	TRBJ2-5	TRBD2	TRBV18	TGTGCCAGCTCACCATTCGGTAGCGGGACTGAGACCCAGTACTTC	CASSPFGSGTETQYF
few	TRBJ2-5	TRBD2	TRBV28	TGTGCCAGCAGCATTCTAGCGGACCCAGGGGAGACCCAGTACTTC	CASSILADPGETQYF
few	TRBJ2-7	.	TRBV11-2	TGTGCCAGCAGCTCCCGGGGTGACCCAGGGTCGGCCTACGAGCAGTACTTC	CASSSRGDPGSAYEQYF
.	TRBJ1-5	.	TRBV28	TGTGCCGGCAGTTCCACCTTCGGACTCCATAGCAATCAGCCCCAGCATTTT	CAGSSTFGLHSNQPQHF
many	TRBJ2-1	TRBD2	TRBV29-1	TGCAGCGTTGAGGGGCAACTAGCGGGGGGCTACAATGAGCAGTTCTTC	CSVEGQLAGGYNEQFF
.	TRBJ2-3	TRBD2	TRBV3-1	TGTGCCAGCAGCCAAGATATGAGCGGGAGATTCGATACGCAGTATTTT	CASSQDMSGRFDTQYF
.	TRBJ1-1	.	TRBV7-8	TGTGCCAGCAGCTTAGTCATGGAGCAGGGGACGAAAACTGAAGCTTTCTTT	CASSLVMEQGTKTEAFF
few	TRBJ2-3	TRBD2	TRBV7-2	TGTGCCAGCAGCTTAGAACTAGCGGGAGTGCTGGATACGCAGTATTTT	CASSLELAGVLDTQYF
.	TRBJ1-2	TRBD1	TRBV28	TGTGCCAGCAGTTCAGAGGGACAGGGCGGAGGCTACACCTTC	CASSSEGQGGGYTF
few	TRBJ2-6	.	TRBV28	TGTGCCAGCCAAGAGGGGGGCAGTGGGGCCAACGTCCTGACTTTC	CASQEGGSGANVLTF
.	TRBJ1-1	.	TRBV20-1	TGCAGTGCTAGACGGCCCGGACGGACTGAAGCTTTCTTT	CSARRPGRTEAFF
.	TRBJ1-1	.	TRBV10-3	TGTGCCATCAGTGAGTCGCCGGGGGGAGGCACTGAAGCTTTCTTT	CAISESPGGGTEAFF
many	TRBJ2-3	TRBD1	TRBV7-9	TGTGCCAGCAGCCTCGGACAGGGGGCTGCAGATACGCAGTATTTT	CASSLGQGAADTQYF
.	TRBJ1-1	.	TRBV11-2	TGTGCCAGCAGCTTAGATCTCCCCACTGAAGCTTTCTTT	CASSLDLPTEAFF
few	TRBJ2-1	TRBD2	TRBV20-1	TGCAGTGCTGACTCCGGGACTAGCGGGAGGGTCTCCTACAATGAGCAGTTCTTC	CSADSGTSGRVSYNEQFF
.	TRBJ2-1	.	TRBV20-1	TGCAGTGCTAGAATGCGGGTGAGCTCGGGGGAGCAGTTCTTC	CSARMRVSSGEQFF
many	TRBJ2-1	TRBD1	TRBV4-1	TGCGCCAGCAGCCAAGATGACAGGGTCTACAATGAGCAGTTCTTC	CASSQDDRVYNEQFF
.	TRBJ2-7	TRBD2	TRBV12-3/TRBV12-4	TGTGCCAGCAGTCACCTCTTAGCGGGAGACTACGAGCAGTACTTC	CASSHLLAGDYEQYF
many	TRBJ2-2	.	TRBV29-1	TGCAGCGATAATCCTCAGGGTCAGAGGAACACCGGGGAGCTGTTTTTT	CSDNPQGQRNTGELFF
many	TRBJ1-1	.	TRBV2	TGTGCCAGCAGCCGGAAGGGGGGGGAGGTTGAAGCTTTCTTT	CASSRKGGEVEAFF
few	TRBJ2-7	TRBD2	TRBV28	TGTGCCAGCAGCCCCGAGCTAGCGGGATTATCCTACGAGCAGTACTTC	CASSPELAGLSYEQYF
few	TRBJ2-3	.	TRBV5-1	TGCGCCAGCAGCTTGGGATTTGGGGCGGGAATGGCAGATACGCAGTATTTT	CASSLGFGAGMADTQYF
.	TRBJ1-1	.	TRBV5-1	TGCGCCAGCAGCACGGGGACCCTGGTGACTGAAGCTTTCTTT	CASSTGTLVTEAFF